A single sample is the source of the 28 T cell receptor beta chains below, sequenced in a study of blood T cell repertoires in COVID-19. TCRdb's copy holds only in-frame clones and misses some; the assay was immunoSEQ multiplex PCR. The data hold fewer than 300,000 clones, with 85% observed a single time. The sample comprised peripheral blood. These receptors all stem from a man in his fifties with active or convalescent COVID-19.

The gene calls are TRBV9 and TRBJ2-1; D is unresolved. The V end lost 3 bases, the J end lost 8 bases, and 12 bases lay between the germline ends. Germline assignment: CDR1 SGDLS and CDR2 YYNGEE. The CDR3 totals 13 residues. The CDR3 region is CASSGPSGHEQFF. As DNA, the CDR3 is TGTGCCAGCAGCGGACCTAGTGGTCATGAGCAGTTCTTC.

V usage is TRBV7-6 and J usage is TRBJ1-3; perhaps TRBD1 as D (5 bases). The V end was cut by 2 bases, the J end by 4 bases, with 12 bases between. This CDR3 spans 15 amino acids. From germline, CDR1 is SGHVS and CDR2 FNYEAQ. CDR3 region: CASSLQGVGGNTIYF. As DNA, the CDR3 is TGTGCCAGCAGCTTACAGGGTGTGGGGGGAAACACCATATATTTT.

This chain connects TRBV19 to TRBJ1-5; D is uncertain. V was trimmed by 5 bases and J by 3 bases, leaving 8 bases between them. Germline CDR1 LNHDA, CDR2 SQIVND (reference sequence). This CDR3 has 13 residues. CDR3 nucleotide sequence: TGTGCCAGTAGTCCCCAGGACAATCAGCCCCAGCATTTT. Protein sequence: CASSPQDNQPQHF.

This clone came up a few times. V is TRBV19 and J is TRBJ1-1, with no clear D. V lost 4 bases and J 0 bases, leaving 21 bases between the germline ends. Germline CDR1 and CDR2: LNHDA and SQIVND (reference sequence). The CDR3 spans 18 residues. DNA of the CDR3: TGTGCCAGTAGTACCCCGACAAGAGGGCTATGGATGAACACTGAAGCTTTCTTT. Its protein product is CASSTPTRGLWMNTEAFF.

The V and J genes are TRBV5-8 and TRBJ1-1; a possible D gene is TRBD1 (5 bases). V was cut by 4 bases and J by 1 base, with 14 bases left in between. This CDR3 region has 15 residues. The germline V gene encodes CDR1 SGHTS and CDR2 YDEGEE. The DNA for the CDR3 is TGTGCCAGCAGCCGGCGGGGGGGTCGGAACACTGAAGCTTTCTTT. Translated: CASSRRGGRNTEAFF.

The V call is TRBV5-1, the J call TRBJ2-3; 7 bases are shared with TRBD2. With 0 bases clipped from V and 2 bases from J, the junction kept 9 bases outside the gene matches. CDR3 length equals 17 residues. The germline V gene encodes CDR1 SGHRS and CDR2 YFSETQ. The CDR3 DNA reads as TGCGCCAGCAGCTTGGGGTGGGGCGGGAGAGCCACAGATACGCAGTATTTT. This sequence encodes CASSLGWGGRATDTQYF.

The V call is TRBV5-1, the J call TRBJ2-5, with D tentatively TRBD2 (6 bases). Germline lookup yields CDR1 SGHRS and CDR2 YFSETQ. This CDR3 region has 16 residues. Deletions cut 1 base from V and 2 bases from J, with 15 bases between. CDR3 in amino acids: CASSLLGRGLQETQYF. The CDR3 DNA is TGCGCCAGCAGCTTGTTGGGACGGGGGTTACAAGAGACCCAGTACTTC.

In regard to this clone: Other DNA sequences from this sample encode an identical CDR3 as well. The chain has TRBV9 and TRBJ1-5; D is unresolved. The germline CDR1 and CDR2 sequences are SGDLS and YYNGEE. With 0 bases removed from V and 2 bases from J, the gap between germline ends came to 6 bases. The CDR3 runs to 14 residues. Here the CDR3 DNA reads TGTGCCAGCAGCGTAGGGGCCGGCAATCAGCCCCAGCATTTT. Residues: CASSVGAGNQPQHF.

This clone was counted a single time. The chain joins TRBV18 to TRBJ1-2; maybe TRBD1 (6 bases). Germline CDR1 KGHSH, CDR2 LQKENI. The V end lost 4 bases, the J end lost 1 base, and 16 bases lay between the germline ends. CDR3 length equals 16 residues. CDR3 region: CASSLGRGALNYGYTF. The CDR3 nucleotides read TGTGCCAGCTCACTGGGCCGGGGGGCCCTTAACTATGGCTACACCTTC.

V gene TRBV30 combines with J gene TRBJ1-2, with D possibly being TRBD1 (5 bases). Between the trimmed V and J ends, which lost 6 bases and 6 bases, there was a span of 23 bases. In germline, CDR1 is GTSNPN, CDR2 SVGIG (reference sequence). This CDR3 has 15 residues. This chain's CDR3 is CACPFQGPITNGYTF. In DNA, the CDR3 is TGTGCCTGCCCTTTCCAGGGTCCTATAACTAATGGCTACACCTTC.

CDR3 nucleotide sequence: TGTGCCACCTTGGGCGAGTACACTGAAGCTTTCTTT. Translation: CATLGEYTEAFF. The J gene is TRBJ1-1, the V gene TRBV7-3; D not certain. This CDR3 spans 12 amino acids. Germline assignment: CDR1 SGHTA and CDR2 FQGTGA. V dropped 10 bases and J dropped 3 bases, with 12 bases sitting between them.

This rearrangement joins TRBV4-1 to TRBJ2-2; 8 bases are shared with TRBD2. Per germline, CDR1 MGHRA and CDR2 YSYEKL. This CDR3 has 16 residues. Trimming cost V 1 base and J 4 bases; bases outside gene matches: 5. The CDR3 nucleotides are TGCGCCAGCAGCCAAGGGGGACTAGTCGGCACCGGGGAGCTGTTTTTT. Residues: CASSQGGLVGTGELFF.

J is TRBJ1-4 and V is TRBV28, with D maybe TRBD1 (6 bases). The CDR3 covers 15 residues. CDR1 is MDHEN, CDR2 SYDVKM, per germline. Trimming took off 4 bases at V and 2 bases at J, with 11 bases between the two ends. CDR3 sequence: CASSSQTGTNEKLFF. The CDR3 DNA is TGTGCCAGCAGTTCCCAAACAGGGACTAATGAAAAACTGTTTTTT.

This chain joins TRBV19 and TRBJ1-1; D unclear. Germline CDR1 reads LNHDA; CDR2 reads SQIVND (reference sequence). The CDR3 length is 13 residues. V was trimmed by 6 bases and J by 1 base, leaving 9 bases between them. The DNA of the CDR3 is TGTGCCAGTAGAAGTGGCAGGAACACTGAAGCTTTCTTT. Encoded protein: CASRSGRNTEAFF.

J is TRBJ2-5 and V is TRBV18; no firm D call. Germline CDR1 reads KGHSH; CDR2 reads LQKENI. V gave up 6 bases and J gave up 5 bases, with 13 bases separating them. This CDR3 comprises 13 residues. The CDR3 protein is CASSLQLRETQYF. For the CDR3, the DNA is TGTGCCAGCTCTCTCCAGTTGAGGGAGACCCAGTACTTC.

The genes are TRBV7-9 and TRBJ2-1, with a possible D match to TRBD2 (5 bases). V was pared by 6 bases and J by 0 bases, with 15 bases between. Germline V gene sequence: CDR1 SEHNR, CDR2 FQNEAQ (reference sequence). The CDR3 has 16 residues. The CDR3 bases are TGTGCCAGCAGTCCTTTAGGAGGTTACTCCTACAATGAGCAGTTCTTC. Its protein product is CASSPLGGYSYNEQFF.

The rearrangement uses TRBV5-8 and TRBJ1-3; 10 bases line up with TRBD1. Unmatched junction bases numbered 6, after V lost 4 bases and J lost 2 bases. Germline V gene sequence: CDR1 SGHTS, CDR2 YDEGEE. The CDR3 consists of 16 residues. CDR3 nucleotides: TGTGCCAGCAGCCCCCGGGACAGGGGCGCTGGAAACACCATATATTTT. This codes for CASSPRDRGAGNTIYF.

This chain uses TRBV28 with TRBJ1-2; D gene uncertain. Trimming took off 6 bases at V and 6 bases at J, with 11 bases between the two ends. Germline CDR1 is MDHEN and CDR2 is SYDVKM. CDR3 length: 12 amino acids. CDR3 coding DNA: TGTGCCAGCAGAGAAGAGAGTCATGGCTACACCTTC. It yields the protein CASREESHGYTF.

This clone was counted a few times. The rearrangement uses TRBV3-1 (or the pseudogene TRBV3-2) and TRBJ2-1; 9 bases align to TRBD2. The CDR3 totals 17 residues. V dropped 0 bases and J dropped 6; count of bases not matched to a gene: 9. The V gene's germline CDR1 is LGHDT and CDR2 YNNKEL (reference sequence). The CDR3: CASSQEFAGGPGNEQFF. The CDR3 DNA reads TGTGCCAGCAGCCAAGAGTTCGCGGGAGGGCCAGGCAATGAGCAGTTCTTC.

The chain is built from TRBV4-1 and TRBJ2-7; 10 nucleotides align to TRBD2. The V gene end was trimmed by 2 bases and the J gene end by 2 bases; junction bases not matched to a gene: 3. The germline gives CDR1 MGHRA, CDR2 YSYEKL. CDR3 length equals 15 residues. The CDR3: CASSQLAGETYEQYF. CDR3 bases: TGCGCCAGCAGCCAACTAGCGGGGGAAACCTACGAGCAGTACTTC.

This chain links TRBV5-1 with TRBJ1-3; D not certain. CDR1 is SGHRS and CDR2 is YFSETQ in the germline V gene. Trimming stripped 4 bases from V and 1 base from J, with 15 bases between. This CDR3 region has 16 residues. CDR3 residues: CASSLEPIRSGNTIYF. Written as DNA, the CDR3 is TGCGCCAGCAGCCTGGAACCCATTAGATCTGGAAACACCATATATTTT.

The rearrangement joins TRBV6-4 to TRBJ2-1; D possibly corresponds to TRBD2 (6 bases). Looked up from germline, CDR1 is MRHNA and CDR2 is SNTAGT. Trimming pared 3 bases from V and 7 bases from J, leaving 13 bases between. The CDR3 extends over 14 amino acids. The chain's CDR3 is CASSELARGNEQFF. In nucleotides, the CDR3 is TGTGCCAGCAGTGAACTAGCACGAGGGAATGAGCAGTTCTTC.

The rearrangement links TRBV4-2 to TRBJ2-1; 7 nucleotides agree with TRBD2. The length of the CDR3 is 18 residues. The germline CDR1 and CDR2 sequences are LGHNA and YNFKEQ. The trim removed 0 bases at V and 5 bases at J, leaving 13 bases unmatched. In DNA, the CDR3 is TGTGCCAGCAGCCAAGATCCAATTAGCGGGTCGCGGCACAATGAGCAGTTCTTC. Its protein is CASSQDPISGSRHNEQFF.

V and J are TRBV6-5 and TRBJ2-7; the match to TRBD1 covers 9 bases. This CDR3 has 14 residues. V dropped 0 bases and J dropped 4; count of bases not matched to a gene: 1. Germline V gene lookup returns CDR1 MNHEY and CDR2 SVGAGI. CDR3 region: CASSYSGQGYEQYF. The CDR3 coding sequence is TGTGCCAGCAGTTACTCGGGACAGGGTTACGAGCAGTACTTC.

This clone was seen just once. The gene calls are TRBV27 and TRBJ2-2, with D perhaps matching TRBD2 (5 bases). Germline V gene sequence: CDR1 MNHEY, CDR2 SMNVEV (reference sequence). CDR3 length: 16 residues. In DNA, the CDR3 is TGTGCATGTCGACGGGGAAAGCCAGGGAACACCGGGGAGCTGTTTTTT. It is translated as CACRRGKPGNTGELFF.

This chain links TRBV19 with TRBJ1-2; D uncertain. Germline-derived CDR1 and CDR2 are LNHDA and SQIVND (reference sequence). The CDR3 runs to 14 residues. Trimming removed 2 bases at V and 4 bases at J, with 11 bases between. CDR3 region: CASSIRQDPYGYTF. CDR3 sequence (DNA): TGTGCCAGTAGTATACGCCAGGATCCCTATGGCTACACCTTC.

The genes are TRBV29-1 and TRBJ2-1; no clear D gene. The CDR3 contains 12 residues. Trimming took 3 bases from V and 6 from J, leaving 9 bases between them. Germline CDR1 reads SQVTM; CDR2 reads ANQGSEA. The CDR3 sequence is CSVDTLGNEQFF. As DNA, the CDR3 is TGCAGCGTTGACACTCTAGGCAATGAGCAGTTCTTC.

CDR3 loop: CAWSVGTGPLQETQYF. The CDR3 DNA sequence: TGTGCCTGGAGTGTCGGGACAGGGCCTCTCCAAGAGACCCAGTACTTC. The chain combines TRBV30 with TRBJ2-5; 9 nucleotides line up with TRBD1. The CDR3 has 16 amino acids. Germline CDR1 GTSNPN, CDR2 SVGIG (reference sequence). Trimming cost V 0 bases and J 1 base; bases outside gene matches: 6. The full variable domain, completed using reference TRBV30 and TRBJ2-5, is SQTIHQWPATLVQPVGSPLSLECTVEGTSNPNLYWYRQAAGRGLQLLFYSVGIGQISSEVPQNLSASRPQDRQFILSSKKLLLSDSGFYLCAWSVGTGPLQETQYFGPGTRLLVL.